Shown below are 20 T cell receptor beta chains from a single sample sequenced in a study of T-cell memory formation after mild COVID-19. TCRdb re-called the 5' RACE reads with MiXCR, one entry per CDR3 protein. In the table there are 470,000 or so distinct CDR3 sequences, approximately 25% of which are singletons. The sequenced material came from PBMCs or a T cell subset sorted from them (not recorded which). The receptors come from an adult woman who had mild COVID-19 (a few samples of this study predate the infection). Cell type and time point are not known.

The CDR3: CASSQDGLDRGRNIQYF. In nucleotides, the CDR3 is TGTGCCAGCAGCCAAGATGGTCTAGACAGGGGGAGGAACATTCAGTACTTC. The V gene is TRBV4-2, the J gene TRBJ2-4; TRBD1 aligns across 9 bases. Losses at the gene ends were 0 bases for V and 7 bases for J; bases not matched to a gene: 10. Germline CDR1 LGHNA, CDR2 YNFKEQ. The CDR3 sequence is 17 residues long.

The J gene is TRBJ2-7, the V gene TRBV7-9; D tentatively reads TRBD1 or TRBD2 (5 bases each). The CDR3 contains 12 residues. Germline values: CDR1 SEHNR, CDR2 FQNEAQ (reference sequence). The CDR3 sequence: CAGESRSYEQYF. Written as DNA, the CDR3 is TGTGCAGGGGAGTCGCGGTCATACGAGCAGTACTTC.

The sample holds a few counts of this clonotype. CDR3 DNA: TGTGCCAGCAGTGAATATGTCGGCTACGAGCAGTACTTC. Translation: CASSEYVGYEQYF. The J gene is TRBJ2-7, the V gene TRBV25-1; D remains ambiguous. CDR1 and CDR2 (germline): MGHDK, SYGVNS. This CDR3 has 13 residues. The germline V and J ends were trimmed by 0 bases and 3 bases, with 6 bases remaining between them.

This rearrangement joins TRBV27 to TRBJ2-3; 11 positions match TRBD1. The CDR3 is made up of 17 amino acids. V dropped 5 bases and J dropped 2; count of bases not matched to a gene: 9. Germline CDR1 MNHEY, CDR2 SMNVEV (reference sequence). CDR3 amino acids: CASSGTGGSLLTDTQYF. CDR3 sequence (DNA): TGTGCCAGCAGTGGGACAGGGGGTTCTTTACTCACAGATACGCAGTATTTT.

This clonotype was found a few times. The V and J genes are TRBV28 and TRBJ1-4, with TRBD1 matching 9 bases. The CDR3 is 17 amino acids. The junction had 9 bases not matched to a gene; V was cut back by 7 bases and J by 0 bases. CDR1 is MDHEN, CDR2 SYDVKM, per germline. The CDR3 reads CASTLGQGYATNEKLFF. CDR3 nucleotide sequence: TGTGCCAGCACGTTGGGACAGGGATATGCAACTAATGAAAAACTGTTTTTT.

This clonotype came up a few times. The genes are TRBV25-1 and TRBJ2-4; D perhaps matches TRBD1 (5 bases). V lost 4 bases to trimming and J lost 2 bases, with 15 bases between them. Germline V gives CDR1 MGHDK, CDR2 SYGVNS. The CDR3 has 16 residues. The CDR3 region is CASSGRLGLPKNIQYF. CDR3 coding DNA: TGTGCCAGCAGTGGCAGGTTGGGGCTACCCAAAAACATTCAGTACTTC. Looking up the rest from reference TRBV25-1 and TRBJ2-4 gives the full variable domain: EADIYQTPRYLVIGTGKKITLECSQTMGHDKMYWYQQDPGMELHLIHYSYGVNSTEKGDLSSESTVSRIRTEHFPLTLESARPSHTSQYLCASSGRLGLPKNIQYFGAGTRLSVL.

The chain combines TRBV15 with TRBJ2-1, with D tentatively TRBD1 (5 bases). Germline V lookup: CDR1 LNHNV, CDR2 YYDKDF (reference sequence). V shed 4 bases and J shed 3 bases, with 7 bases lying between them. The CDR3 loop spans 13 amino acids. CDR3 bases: TGTGCCACCAGCACTACAGGCTACAATGAGCAGTTCTTC. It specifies CATSTTGYNEQFF.

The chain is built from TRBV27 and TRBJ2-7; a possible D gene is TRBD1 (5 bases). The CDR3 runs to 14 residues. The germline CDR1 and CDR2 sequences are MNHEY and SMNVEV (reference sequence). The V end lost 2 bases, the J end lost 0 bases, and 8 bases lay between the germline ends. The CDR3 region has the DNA TGTGCCAGCAGTTTAGAACAGGCCTCCTACGAGCAGTACTTC. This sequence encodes CASSLEQASYEQYF.

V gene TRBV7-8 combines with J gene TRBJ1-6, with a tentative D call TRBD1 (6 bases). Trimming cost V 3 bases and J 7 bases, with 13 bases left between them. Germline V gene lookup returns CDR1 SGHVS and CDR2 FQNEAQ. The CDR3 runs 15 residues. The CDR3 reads CASSFGGDRNSPLHF. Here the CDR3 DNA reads TGTGCCAGCAGCTTCGGGGGCGACAGGAATTCACCCCTCCACTTT.

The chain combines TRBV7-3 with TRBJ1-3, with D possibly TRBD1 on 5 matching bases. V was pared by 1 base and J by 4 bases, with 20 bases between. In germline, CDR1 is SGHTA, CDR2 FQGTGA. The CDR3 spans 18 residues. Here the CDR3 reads CASSLSPTLHRWGNTIYF. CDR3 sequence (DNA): TGTGCCAGCAGCTTAAGCCCAACCCTGCACAGGTGGGGAAACACCATATATTTT.

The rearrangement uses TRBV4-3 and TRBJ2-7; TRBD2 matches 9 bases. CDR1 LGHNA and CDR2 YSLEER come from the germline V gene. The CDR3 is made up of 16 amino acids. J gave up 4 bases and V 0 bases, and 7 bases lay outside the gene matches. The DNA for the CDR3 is TGCGCCAGCAGCCAAGACGGGCGGGAGGGCCTGTACGAGCAGTACTTC. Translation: CASSQDGREGLYEQYF.

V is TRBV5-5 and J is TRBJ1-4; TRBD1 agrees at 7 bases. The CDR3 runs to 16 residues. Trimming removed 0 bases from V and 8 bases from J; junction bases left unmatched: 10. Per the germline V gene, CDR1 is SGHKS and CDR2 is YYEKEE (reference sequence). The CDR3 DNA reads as TGTGCCAGCAGCTTGGGACACGGGACAGCCGGCGAAAAACTGTTTTTT. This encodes CASSLGHGTAGEKLFF.

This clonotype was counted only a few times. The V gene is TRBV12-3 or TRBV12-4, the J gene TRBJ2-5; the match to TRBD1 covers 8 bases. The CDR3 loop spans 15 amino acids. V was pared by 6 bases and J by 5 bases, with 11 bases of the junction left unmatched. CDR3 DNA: TGTGCCAGCAGCCGTTCTCCAGGGGGCCTGGAGACCCAGTACTTC. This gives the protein CASSRSPGGLETQYF.

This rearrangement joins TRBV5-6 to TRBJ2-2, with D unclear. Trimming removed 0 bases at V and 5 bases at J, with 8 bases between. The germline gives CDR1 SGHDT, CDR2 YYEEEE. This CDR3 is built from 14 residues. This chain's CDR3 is CASSLGPGTGELFF. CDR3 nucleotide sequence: TGTGCCAGCAGCTTGGGTCCCGGTACCGGGGAGCTGTTTTTT.

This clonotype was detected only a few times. The CDR3 bases are TGTGCCAGCAGCATTACAGGGCTCTCCTACGAGCAGTACTTC. Amino acids: CASSITGLSYEQYF. J is TRBJ2-7 and V is TRBV12-3 or TRBV12-4, with TRBD1 as a possible D gene (6 bases). The CDR3 consists of 14 residues. Trimming left V 6 bases short and J 0 bases short, with 12 bases between.

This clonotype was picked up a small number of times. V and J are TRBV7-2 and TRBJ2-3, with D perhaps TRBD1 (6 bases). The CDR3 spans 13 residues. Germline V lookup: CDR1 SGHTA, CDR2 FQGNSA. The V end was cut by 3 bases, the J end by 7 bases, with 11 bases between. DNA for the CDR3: TGTGCCAGCAGCTTGACAGGAGTTAATACGCAGTATTTT. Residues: CASSLTGVNTQYF.

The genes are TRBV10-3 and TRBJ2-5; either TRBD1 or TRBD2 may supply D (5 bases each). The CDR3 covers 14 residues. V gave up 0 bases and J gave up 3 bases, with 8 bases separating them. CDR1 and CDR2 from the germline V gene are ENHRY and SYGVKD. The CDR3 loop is CAISESEGKETQYF. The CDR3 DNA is TGTGCCATCAGTGAGTCAGAGGGGAAAGAGACCCAGTACTTC.

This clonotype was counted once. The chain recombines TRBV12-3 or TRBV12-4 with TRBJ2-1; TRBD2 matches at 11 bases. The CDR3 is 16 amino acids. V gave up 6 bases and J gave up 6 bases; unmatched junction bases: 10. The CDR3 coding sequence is TGTGCCAGCAGGATCAACCTAGCGGGGGGCGCCAATGAGCAGTTCTTC. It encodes CASRINLAGGANEQFF.

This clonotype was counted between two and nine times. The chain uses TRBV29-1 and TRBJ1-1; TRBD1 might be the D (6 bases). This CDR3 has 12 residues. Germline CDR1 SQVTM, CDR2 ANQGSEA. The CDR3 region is CTTGIDNTEAFF. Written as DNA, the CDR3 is TGCACAACAGGGATCGATAACACTGAAGCTTTCTTT. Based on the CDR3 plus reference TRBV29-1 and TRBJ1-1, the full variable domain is SAVISQKPSRDICQRGTSLTIQCQVDSQVTMMFWYRQQPGQSLTLIATANQGSEATYESGFVIDKFPISRPNLTFSTLTVSNMSPEDSSIYLCTTGIDNTEAFFGQGTRLTVV.

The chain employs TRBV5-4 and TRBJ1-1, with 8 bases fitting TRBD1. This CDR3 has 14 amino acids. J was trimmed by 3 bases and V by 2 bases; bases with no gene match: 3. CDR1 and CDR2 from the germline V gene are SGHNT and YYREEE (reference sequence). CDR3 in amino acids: CASSFRGLDTEAFF. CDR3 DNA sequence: TGTGCCAGCAGCTTCAGGGGGCTCGACACTGAAGCTTTCTTT.